The clone carrying this T cell receptor beta chain was observed a single time. Patients at the Seattle site were enrolled during active infection and followed longitudinally. The sample originates from a study of blood T cell repertoires in COVID-19. Study overall: Whether acute or convalescent, the COVID-19 samples came from the United States, Italy and Spain.

Source study methods: Estimated nucleated cell counts came from reference gene primer amplification. Assay: immunoSEQ multiplex PCR; the TCRdb copy retains only in-frame clones and omits some. The V and J calls and clone size come from that table; D and trimming were worked out from the DNA. The profile shows roughly 49,000 clones, about 92% of them singletons. V lost 3 bases and J 0 bases, leaving 12 bases between the germline ends. Germline V CDR1 and CDR2: WNHNN, SYGVQD (reference sequence). The CDR3 is made up of 15 amino acids. V gene TRBV10-1 combines with J gene TRBJ2-7, with D perhaps TRBD1 (5 bases). Sequencing was done on a sample of peripheral blood. The source of this sequence is a man aged 55 to 69 with COVID-19, enrolled during active disease. The CDR3 DNA sequence: TGCGCCAGCAGTGACGGCAGGGATGGCTCCTACGAGCAGTACTTC. As protein: CASSDGRDGSYEQYF.